The rows below give T cell receptor beta chains drawn from one sample of a study of cytomegalovirus exposure and HLA in healthy donors. Assay used: immunoSEQ multiplex PCR; TCRdb lists only in-frame clones, some missing. The top ten hold more than 2% of the sample, which has about 160,000 clones, around 83% seen once. The material sequenced was PBMCs. The receptors shown here come from a man aged 18 to 35 in good health and CMV-seropositive. Each CDR3 is given with its conserved first and last residue. D genes are given only for firm matches. Clone sizes are given selectively: once, few, many, or a class where the clone is expanded.

d_call,clone_size,j_call,v_call,cdr3_nt,cdr3_aa
TRBD1,.,TRBJ2-1,TRBV25-1,TGTGCCAGCAGTGAACCCACGGGACAGGTCCACAACAATGAGCAGTTCTTC,CASSEPTGQVHNNEQFF
.,.,TRBJ1-6,TRBV27,TGTGCCAGCAGTTTTGCATCAGGGAGGTTTCATTCACCCCTCCACTTT,CASSFASGRFHSPLHF
TRBD1,.,TRBJ2-1,TRBV10-3,TGTGCCATCAGTAGGGACAGGGGAAGCTACAATGAGCAGTTCTTC,CAISRDRGSYNEQFF
.,.,TRBJ2-5,TRBV9,TGTGCCAGCAGCGGACCGGGACTCCTGTACCAAGAGACCCAGTACTTC,CASSGPGLLYQETQYF
.,.,TRBJ1-1,TRBV4-3,TGCGCCAGCAGCCAAGCTGGGGAGGGTTTCGCTGAAGCTTTCTTT,CASSQAGEGFAEAFF
TRBD1,.,TRBJ1-2,TRBV7-2,TGTGCCAGCAGCGTGGACAGGGTGGGCTATGGCTACACCTTC,CASSVDRVGYGYTF
TRBD1,.,TRBJ1-1,TRBV29-1,TGCAGCGCTGCCCTCTCGACAGGGGCGACTGAAGCTTTCTTT,CSAALSTGATEAFF
TRBD2,.,TRBJ2-7,TRBV5-1,TGCGCCAGCAGCTTGGGCCCCGGGGGGTCCTACGAGCAGTACTTC,CASSLGPGGSYEQYF
.,.,TRBJ2-7,TRBV29-1,TGCAGCGTTGAAGGGACAGCCTCCTACGAGCAGTACTTC,CSVEGTASYEQYF
.,.,TRBJ2-1,TRBV7-3,TGTGCCAGCAGCTTCGAGGGCTACAATGAGCAGTTCTTC,CASSFEGYNEQFF
TRBD1,.,TRBJ2-1,TRBV5-1,TGCGCCAGCAGCTTGACTCCGGGACAGGGGGTATACAATGAGCAGTTCTTC,CASSLTPGQGVYNEQFF
TRBD1,.,TRBJ1-1,TRBV5-1,TGCGCCAGCAGCTCCGGACAGGGCACTGAAGCTTTCTTT,CASSSGQGTEAFF
.,once,TRBJ2-5,TRBV6-5,TGTGCCACCGCGGAGAAGGAGGAGACCCAGTACTTC,CATAEKEETQYF
TRBD1,.,TRBJ1-2,TRBV29-1,TGCAGCGCTAGACAGGGGGTGGACTATGGCTACACCTTC,CSARQGVDYGYTF
TRBD1,.,TRBJ1-6,TRBV19,TGTGCCAGTACCAACAGGGGGCGAGATTCATCCCTCCACTTT,CASTNRGRDSSLHF
TRBD1,.,TRBJ2-2,TRBV29-1,TGCAGCGTTGACCCAGGGGGTAACACCGGGGAGCTGTTTTTT,CSVDPGGNTGELFF
TRBD1,.,TRBJ2-1,TRBV27,TGTGCCAGCGAGGACAGGTTCAATGAGCAGTTCTTC,CASEDRFNEQFF
.,.,TRBJ2-3,TRBV9,TGTGCCAGCAGCGGTGGACTGGGCACAGATACGCAGTATTTT,CASSGGLGTDTQYF
.,.,TRBJ2-5,TRBV7-7,TGTGCTAGCAGCTTAGCCGACACCCGCCCAGAGACCCAGTACTTC,CASSLADTRPETQYF
.,.,TRBJ2-7,TRBV5-8,TGTGCCAGCAGCTTGGTGGGCCAACCTTTAGAGCAGTACTTC,CASSLVGQPLEQYF
.,few,TRBJ2-1,TRBV2,TGTGCCAGCAGTGAAGGAGGCGGGACCTTCTACAATGAGCAGTTCTTC,CASSEGGGTFYNEQFF
.,.,TRBJ2-1,TRBV5-5,TGTGCCAGCAGCTTTGAAGGGGCCACCCCCTCCTACAATGAGCAGTTCTTC,CASSFEGATPSYNEQFF
.,.,TRBJ1-5,TRBV30,TGTGCCTGGAGTCCCAACCGACGGGAGCCCCAGCATTTT,CAWSPNRREPQHF
.,.,TRBJ1-5,TRBV19,TGTGCCAGTAGTACCCCGTCGGCGGGGCCGAGCAATCAGCCCCAGCATTTT,CASSTPSAGPSNQPQHF
TRBD2,.,TRBJ2-7,TRBV2,TGTGCCAGCAGTGAAGGGACCGGGACTATCCCCCGGGAGCAGTACTTC,CASSEGTGTIPREQYF
.,.,TRBJ2-3,TRBV7-9,TGTGCCAGCAGCTTTTCTACGGGGACAGATACGCAGTATTTT,CASSFSTGTDTQYF
.,.,TRBJ2-7,TRBV10-3,TGTGCCATCAGTGACCTTTACGAGCAGTACTTC,CAISDLYEQYF
.,.,TRBJ1-1,TRBV6-4,TGTGCCAGCAGTGCAAGCGTGAGTATTATTGAAGCTTTCTTT,CASSASVSIIEAFF
.,.,TRBJ2-3,TRBV2,TGTGCCAGCACTTCAGGGGTTGAAGATACGCAGTATTTT,CASTSGVEDTQYF
TRBD1,.,TRBJ1-2,TRBV7-9,TGTGCCAGCAGCTCGGGGACAGCGGGCCGTAGTGATGGCTACACCTTC,CASSSGTAGRSDGYTF
TRBD1,.,TRBJ1-2,TRBV9,TGTGCCAGCAGCGCGGGACAGCTCCCCCTATTTGGCTACACCTTC,CASSAGQLPLFGYTF
.,.,TRBJ1-5,TRBV19,TGTGCCAGTAGTGAACACAGGGACCATCAGCCCCAGCATTTT,CASSEHRDHQPQHF
TRBD2,.,TRBJ2-5,TRBV7-6,TGTGCCATCGCCCTACCCGGAGCCCGGACTAGCGGCCGGGAGACCCAGTACTTC,CAIALPGARTSGRETQYF
.,.,TRBJ2-3,TRBV7-2,TGTGCCAGCAGCTTAGCTAGCGGAGGTACAGATACGCAGTATTTT,CASSLASGGTDTQYF
.,.,TRBJ2-2,TRBV27,TGTGCCAGCAGTTTTCAGGGCCCGAGCACCGGGGAGCTGTTTTTT,CASSFQGPSTGELFF
.,few,TRBJ2-1,TRBV5-6,TGTGCCAGCAGCTTTGGCCAGTACAATGAGCAGTTCTTC,CASSFGQYNEQFF
TRBD1,few,TRBJ2-7,TRBV19,TGTGCCAGTAGTATGATTGGTCGGACAGGGTTAGACGAGCAGTACTTC,CASSMIGRTGLDEQYF